One sample yielded the 10 T cell receptor beta chains listed below, sequenced in a study of blood T cell repertoires in COVID-19. TCRdb keeps only in-frame clones here, not all; method: immunoSEQ multiplex PCR. The sample shows 250,000 to 300,000 clones, 70% to 90% of them seen only once. Material for sequencing was peripheral blood. These receptor sequences come from a woman aged 30 to 39 with COVID-19, enrolled during active disease.

V is TRBV7-9 and J is TRBJ2-7; 8 nucleotides match TRBD1. The CDR3 is 15 residues long. Trimming at V came to 4 bases and at J to 3 bases, leaving 8 bases not matched to a gene. CDR1 is SEHNR, CDR2 FQNEAQ, per germline (reference sequence). CDR3 in amino acids: CASSSPRQGIYEQYF. Here the CDR3 DNA reads TGTGCCAGCAGCTCACCTCGACAGGGGATCTACGAGCAGTACTTC.

This sequence joins TRBV5-1 and TRBJ2-7, with TRBD1 matching over 12 bases. Germline values: CDR1 SGHRS, CDR2 YFSETQ. This CDR3 is 17 amino acids long. Trimming removed 0 bases from V and 5 bases from J; junction bases left unmatched: 9. CDR3 in amino acids: CASSLGHRDRGRHEQYF. CDR3 in DNA: TGCGCCAGCAGCTTGGGACACCGGGACAGGGGGCGCCACGAGCAGTACTTC.

The chain is built from TRBV2 and TRBJ1-3; D perhaps matches TRBD1 (6 bases). This CDR3 spans 14 amino acids. Germline CDR1 and CDR2: SNHLY and FYNNEI. Trimming took 1 base from V and 4 from J, leaving 8 bases between them. CDR3 nucleotides: TGTGCCAGCAGTGAAGGCCAGGGGGGAAACACCATATATTTT. Residues: CASSEGQGGNTIYF. Supplemented by reference TRBV2 and TRBJ1-3, the full variable domain reads EPEVTQTPSHQVTQMGQEVILRCVPISNHLYFYWYRQILGQKVEFLVSFYNNEISEKSEIFDDQFSVERPDGSNFTLKIRSTKLEDSAMYFCASSEGQGGNTIYFGEGSWLTVV.

The J gene is TRBJ2-1, the V gene TRBV2; D uncertain. The CDR3 loop spans 14 amino acids. Trimming pared 7 bases from V and 3 bases from J, leaving 13 bases between. Germline values: CDR1 SNHLY, CDR2 FYNNEI. The CDR3 bases are TGTGCCAGCAATAGAGTCGGTGGCTACAATGAGCAGTTCTTC. As protein: CASNRVGGYNEQFF.

The rearrangement joins TRBV9 to TRBJ2-3; D perhaps matches TRBD2 (6 bases). Germline V gives CDR1 SGDLS, CDR2 YYNGEE. V lost 4 bases and J lost 1, with 13 bases in between. CDR3 length equals 15 residues. In DNA form, the CDR3 reads TGTGCCAGCAGCCTATTGGGGGGAGGCACAGATACGCAGTATTTT. Protein sequence: CASSLLGGGTDTQYF.

This chain connects TRBV7-9 to TRBJ2-7; 7 nucleotides line up with TRBD2. Germline V gene sequence: CDR1 SEHNR, CDR2 FQNEAQ (reference sequence). The CDR3 runs to 13 residues. V shed 2 bases, J shed 7 bases, and the junction held 5 bases outside the gene matches. CDR3 region: CASSLTAREEQYF. The CDR3 DNA reads as TGTGCCAGCAGCTTAACGGCGCGGGAGGAGCAGTACTTC.

The chain carries TRBV19 and TRBJ1-5; D remains unclear. V lost 6 bases and J 0 bases, leaving 9 bases between the germline ends. The CDR3 has 14 amino acids. From germline, CDR1 is LNHDA and CDR2 SQIVND (reference sequence). CDR3 in amino acids: CASRLQTSNQPQHF. The CDR3 nucleotides are TGTGCCAGTAGACTACAAACTAGCAATCAGCCCCAGCATTTT.

This clone was observed a single time. Other DNA sequences in the same sample also yield this CDR3. The CDR3 region is CASSLPRGQETQYF. DNA of the CDR3: TGTGCCAGCAGCTTGCCCCGGGGACAAGAGACCCAGTACTTC. The chain couples TRBV7-9 to TRBJ2-5, with D possibly TRBD2 on 5 matching bases. V was trimmed by 3 bases and J by 2 bases, leaving 10 bases between them. The CDR3 extends over 14 amino acids. In germline, CDR1 is SEHNR, CDR2 FQNEAQ (reference sequence).

The chain uses TRBV11-2 and TRBJ2-7, with TRBD1 matching over 8 bases. The CDR3 runs to 12 residues. J lost 2 bases, V lost 11 bases, and 5 bases had no gene match. The V gene's germline CDR1 is SGHAT and CDR2 FQNNGV. This CDR3 reads CAGGQGPYEQYF. CDR3 DNA sequence: TGTGCCGGCGGACAGGGACCCTACGAGCAGTACTTC. The variable domain in full, completed from reference TRBV11-2 and TRBJ2-7, reads EAGVAQSPRYKIIEKRQSVAFWCNPISGHATLYWYQQILGQGPKLLIQFQNNGVVDDSQLPKDRFSAERLKGVDSTLKIQPAKLEDSAVYLCAGGQGPYEQYFGPGTRLTVT.

The chain carries TRBV7-9 and TRBJ2-7; TRBD1 matches at 10 bases. V shed 5 bases and J 0 bases; nucleotides not matched to a gene: 10. CDR1 and CDR2 from the germline V gene are SEHNR and FQNEAQ (reference sequence). The CDR3 spans 17 residues. The chain's CDR3 is CASSPMGRTGGSYEQYF. The CDR3 bases are TGTGCCAGCAGCCCCATGGGGCGGACAGGGGGCTCCTACGAGCAGTACTTC.